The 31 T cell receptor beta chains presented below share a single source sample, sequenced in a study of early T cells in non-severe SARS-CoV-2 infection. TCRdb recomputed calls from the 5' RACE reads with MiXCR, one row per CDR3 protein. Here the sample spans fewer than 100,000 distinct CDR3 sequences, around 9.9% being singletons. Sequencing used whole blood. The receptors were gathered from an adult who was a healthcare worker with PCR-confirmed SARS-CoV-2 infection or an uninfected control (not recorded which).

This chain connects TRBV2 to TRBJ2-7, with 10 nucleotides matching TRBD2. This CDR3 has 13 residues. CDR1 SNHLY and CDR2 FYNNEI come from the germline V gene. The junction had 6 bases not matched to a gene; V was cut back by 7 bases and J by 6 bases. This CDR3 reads CASTRSGGLEQYF. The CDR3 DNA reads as TGTGCCAGCACCCGTAGCGGGGGGCTCGAGCAGTACTTC.

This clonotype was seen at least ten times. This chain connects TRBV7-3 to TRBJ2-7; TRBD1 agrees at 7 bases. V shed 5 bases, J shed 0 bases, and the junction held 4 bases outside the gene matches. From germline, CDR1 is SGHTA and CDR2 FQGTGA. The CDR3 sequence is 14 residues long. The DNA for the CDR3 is TGTGCCAGCAGCCCGACAGGGAGCTCCTACGAGCAGTACTTC. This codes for CASSPTGSSYEQYF.

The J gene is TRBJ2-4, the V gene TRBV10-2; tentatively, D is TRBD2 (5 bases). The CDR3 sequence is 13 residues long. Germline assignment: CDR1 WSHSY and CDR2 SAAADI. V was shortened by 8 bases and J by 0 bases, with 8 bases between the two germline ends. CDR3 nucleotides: TGCGCCAGCCGCGGGTCAGCCAAAAACATTCAGTACTTC. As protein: CASRGSAKNIQYF.

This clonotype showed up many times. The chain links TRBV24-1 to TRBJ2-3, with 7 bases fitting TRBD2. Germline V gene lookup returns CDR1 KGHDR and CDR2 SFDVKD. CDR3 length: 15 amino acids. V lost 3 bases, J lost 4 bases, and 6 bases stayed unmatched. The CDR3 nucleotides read TGTGCCACCAGTGATGGAGGGAGGGCTGCAGATACGCAGTATTTT. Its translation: CATSDGGRAADTQYF.

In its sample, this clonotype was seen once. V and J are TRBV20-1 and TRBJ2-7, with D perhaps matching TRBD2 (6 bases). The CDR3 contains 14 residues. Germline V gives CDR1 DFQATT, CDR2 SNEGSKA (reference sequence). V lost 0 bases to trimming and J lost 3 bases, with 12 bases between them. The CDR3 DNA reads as TGCAGTGCTAGAGATCGGGGGAGATTCTACGAGCAGTACTTC. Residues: CSARDRGRFYEQYF.

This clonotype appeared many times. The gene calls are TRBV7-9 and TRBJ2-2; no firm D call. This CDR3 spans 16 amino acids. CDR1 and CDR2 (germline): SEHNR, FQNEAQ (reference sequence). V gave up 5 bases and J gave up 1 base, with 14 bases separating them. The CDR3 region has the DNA TGTGCCAGCAGCGGGTCCCTGTGGGGGAACACCGGGGAGCTGTTTTTT. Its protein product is CASSGSLWGNTGELFF. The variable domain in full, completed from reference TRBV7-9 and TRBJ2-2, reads DTGVSQNPRHKITKRGQNVTFRCDPISEHNRLYWYRQTLGQGPEFLTYFQNEAQLEKSRLLSDRFSAERPKGSFSTLEIQRTEQGDSAMYLCASSGSLWGNTGELFFGEGSRLTVL.

CDR3 protein: CASAQVVYEQYF. Here the CDR3 DNA reads TGTGCCAGCGCCCAAGTAGTCTACGAGCAGTACTTC. V and J are TRBV12-3 or TRBV12-4 and TRBJ2-7; D is uncertain. V was cut by 8 bases and J by 3 bases, with 11 bases left in between. The CDR3 length is 12 residues.

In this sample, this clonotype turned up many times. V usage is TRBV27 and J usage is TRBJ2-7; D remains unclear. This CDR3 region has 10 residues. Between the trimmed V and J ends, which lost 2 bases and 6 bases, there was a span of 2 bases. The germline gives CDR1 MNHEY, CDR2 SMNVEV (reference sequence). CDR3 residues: CASSLTEQYF. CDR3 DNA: TGTGCCAGCAGTTTAACCGAGCAGTACTTC.

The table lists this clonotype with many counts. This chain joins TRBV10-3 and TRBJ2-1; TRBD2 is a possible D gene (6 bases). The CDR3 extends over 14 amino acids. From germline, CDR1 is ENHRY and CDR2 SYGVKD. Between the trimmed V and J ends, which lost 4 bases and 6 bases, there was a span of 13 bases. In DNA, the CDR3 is TGTGCCATCAGTGTGACGACGGAGGGCAATGAGCAGTTCTTC. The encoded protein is CAISVTTEGNEQFF.

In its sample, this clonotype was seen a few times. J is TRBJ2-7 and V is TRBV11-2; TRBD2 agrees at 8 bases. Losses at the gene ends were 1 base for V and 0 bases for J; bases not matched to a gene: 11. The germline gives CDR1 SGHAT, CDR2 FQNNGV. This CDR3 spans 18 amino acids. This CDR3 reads CASSLVYPSGPSSYEQYF. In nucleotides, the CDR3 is TGTGCCAGCAGCTTAGTGTATCCTAGCGGGCCGAGCTCCTACGAGCAGTACTTC.

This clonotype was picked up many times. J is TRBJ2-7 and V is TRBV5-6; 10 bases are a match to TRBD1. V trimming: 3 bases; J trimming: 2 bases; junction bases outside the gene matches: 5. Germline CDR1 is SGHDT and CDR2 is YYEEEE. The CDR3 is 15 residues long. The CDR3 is CASSSDRGRTYEQYF. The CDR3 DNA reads TGTGCCAGCAGCTCCGACAGGGGGCGAACCTACGAGCAGTACTTC.

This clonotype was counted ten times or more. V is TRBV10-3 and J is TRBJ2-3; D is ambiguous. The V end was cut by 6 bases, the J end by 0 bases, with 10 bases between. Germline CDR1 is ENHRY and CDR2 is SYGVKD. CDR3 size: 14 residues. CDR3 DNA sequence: TGTGCCATCAGGTCTACGGCTAGCACAGATACGCAGTATTTT. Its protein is CAIRSTASTDTQYF.

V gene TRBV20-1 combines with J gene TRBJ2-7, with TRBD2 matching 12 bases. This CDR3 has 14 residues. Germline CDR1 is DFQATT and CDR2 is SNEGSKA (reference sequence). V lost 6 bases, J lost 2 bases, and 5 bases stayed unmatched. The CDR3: CSALRTSGTYEQYF. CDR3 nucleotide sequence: TGCAGTGCCTTAAGGACTAGCGGGACCTACGAGCAGTACTTC.

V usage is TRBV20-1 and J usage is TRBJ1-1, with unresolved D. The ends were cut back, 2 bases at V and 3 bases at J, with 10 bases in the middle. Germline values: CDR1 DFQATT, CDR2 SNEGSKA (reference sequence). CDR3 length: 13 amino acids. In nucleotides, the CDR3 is TGCAGTGCTAGATGGGGTAGCGACACTGAAGCTTTCTTT. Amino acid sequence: CSARWGSDTEAFF.

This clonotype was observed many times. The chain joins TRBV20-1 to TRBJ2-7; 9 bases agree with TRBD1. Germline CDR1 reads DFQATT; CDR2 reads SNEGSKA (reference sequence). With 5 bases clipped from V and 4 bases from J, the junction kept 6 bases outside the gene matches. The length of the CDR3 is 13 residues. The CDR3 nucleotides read TGCAGTGCTGGGACAGGGCTTTGGTACGAGCAGTACTTC. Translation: CSAGTGLWYEQYF.

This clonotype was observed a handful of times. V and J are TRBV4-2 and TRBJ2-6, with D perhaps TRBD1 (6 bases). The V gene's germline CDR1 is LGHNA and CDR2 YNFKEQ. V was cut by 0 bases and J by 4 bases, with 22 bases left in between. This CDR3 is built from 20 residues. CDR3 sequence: CASSQDVQGNYAEGANVLTF. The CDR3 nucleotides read TGTGCCAGCAGCCAAGATGTTCAGGGGAATTATGCGGAAGGGGCCAACGTCCTGACTTTC.

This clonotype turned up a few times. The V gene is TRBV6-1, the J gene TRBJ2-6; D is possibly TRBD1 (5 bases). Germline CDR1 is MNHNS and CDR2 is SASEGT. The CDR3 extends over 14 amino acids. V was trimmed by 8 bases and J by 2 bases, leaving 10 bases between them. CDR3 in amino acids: CASRTGAGANVLTF. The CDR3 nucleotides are TGTGCCAGCCGAACAGGCGCTGGGGCCAACGTCCTGACTTTC.

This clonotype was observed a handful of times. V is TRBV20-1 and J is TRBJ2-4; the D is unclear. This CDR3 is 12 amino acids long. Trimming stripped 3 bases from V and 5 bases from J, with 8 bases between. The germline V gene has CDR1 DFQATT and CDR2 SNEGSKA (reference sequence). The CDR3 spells CSASRKENIQYF. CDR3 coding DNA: TGCAGTGCTAGCAGAAAGGAAAACATTCAGTACTTC.

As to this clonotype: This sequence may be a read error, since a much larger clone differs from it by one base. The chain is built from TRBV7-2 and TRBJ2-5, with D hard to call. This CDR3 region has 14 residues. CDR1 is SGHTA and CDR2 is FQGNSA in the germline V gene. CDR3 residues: CASSLTPASETRYF. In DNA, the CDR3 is TGTGCCAGCAGCTTAACTCCCGCAAGCGAGACCCGGTACTTC.

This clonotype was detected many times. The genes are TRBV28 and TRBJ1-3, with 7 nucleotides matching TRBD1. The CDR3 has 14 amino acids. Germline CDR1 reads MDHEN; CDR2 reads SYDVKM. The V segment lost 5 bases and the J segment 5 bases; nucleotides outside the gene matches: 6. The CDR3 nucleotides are TGTGCCAGCAGTCCCCTGACAGGGAGAAACACCATATATTTT. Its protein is CASSPLTGRNTIYF.

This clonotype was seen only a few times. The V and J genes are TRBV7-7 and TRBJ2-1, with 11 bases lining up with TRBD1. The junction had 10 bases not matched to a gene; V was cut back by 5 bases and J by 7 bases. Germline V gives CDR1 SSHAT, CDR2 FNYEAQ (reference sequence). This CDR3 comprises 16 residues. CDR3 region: CASSPGTGGHLNEQFF. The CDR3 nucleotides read TGTGCCAGCAGCCCCGGGACAGGGGGTCATCTGAATGAGCAGTTCTTC.

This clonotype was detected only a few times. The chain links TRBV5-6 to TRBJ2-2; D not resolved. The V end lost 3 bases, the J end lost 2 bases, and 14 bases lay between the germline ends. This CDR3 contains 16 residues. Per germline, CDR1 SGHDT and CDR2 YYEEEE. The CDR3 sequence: CASSSDGLTNTGELFF. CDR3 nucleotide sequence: TGTGCCAGCAGCTCTGACGGATTAACAAACACCGGGGAGCTGTTTTTT.

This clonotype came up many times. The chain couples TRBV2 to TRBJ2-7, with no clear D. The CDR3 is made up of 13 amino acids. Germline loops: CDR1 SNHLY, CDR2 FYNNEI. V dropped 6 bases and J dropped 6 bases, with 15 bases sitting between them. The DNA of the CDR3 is TGTGCCAGCAGCCCCGGTGGAGTCGGCGAGCAGTACTTC. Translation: CASSPGGVGEQYF.

CDR3 nucleotide sequence: TGCAGTGCTAGGGCGGGGATAAATGGCTACACCTTC. Translation gives CSARAGINGYTF. The chain carries TRBV20-1 and TRBJ1-2, with unresolved D. CDR3 length: 12 residues. With 3 bases removed from V and 6 bases from J, the gap between germline ends came to 11 bases. Germline values: CDR1 DFQATT, CDR2 SNEGSKA (reference sequence).

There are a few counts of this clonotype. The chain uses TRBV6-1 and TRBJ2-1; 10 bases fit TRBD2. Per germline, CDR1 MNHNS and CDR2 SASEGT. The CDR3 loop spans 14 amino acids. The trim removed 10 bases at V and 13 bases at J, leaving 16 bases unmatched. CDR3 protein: CATRPAGGPSVQFF. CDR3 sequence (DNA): TGTGCCACCAGGCCAGCGGGAGGGCCCTCCGTCCAGTTCTTC.

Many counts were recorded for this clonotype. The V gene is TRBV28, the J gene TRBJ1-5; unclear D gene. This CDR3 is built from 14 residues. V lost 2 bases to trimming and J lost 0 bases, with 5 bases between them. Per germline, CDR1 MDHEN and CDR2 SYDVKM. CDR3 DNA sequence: TGTGCCAGCAGTTTAGGAGATAGCAATCAGCCCCAGCATTTT. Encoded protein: CASSLGDSNQPQHF.

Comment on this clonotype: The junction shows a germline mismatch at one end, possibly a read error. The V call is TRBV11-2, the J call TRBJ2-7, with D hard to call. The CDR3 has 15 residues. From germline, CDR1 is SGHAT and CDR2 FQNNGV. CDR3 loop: CANSSPALRRYEQYF. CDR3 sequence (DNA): TGTGCCAACAGCTCTCCAGCCTTACGAAGATACGAGCAGTACTTC.

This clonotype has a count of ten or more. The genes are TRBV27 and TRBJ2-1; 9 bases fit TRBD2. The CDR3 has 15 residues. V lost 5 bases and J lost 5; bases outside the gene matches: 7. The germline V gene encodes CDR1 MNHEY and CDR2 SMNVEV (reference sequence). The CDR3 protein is CASSPVSSGNNEQFF. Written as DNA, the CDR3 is TGTGCCAGCAGTCCAGTCTCTAGCGGGAACAATGAGCAGTTCTTC.

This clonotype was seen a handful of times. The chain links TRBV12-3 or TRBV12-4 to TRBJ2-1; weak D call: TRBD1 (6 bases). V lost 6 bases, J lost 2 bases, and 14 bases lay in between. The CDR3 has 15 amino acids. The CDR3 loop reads CASRSTGDTYNEQFF. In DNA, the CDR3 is TGTGCCAGCAGGTCGACAGGTGACACCTACAATGAGCAGTTCTTC.

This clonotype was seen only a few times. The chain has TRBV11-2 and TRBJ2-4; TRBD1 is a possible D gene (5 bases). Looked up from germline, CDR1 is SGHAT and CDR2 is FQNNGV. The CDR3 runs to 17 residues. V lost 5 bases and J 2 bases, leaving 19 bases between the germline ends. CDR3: CASSTVGQGAPKNIQYF. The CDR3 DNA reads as TGTGCCAGCAGCACGGTCGGGCAGGGTGCTCCCAAAAACATTCAGTACTTC.

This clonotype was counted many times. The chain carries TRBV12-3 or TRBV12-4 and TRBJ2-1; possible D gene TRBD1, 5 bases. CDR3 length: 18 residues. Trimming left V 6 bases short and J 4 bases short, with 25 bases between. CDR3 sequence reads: CASRPAAGMSRLYNEQFF. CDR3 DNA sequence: TGTGCCAGCAGACCGGCCGCAGGGATGAGTCGCCTTTACAATGAGCAGTTCTTC.